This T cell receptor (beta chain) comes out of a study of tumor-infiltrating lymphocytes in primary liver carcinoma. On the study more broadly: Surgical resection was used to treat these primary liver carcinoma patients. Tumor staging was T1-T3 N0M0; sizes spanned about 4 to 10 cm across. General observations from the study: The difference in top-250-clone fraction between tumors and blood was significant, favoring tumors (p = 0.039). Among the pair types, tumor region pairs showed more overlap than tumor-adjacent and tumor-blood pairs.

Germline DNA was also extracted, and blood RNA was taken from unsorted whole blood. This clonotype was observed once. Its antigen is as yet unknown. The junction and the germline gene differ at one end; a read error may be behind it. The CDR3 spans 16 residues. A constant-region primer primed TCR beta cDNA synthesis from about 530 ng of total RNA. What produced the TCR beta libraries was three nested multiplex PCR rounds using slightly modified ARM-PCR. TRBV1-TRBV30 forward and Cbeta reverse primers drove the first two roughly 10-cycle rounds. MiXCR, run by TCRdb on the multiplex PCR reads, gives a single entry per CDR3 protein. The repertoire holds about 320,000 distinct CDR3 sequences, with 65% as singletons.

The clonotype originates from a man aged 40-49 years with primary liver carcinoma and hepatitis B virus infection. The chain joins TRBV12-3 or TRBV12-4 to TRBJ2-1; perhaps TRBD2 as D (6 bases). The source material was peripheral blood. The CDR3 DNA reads TGTACCAGCTGTTTAGGGCGAGCGGGCCGTCCAAATGAGCAGTTCTTC. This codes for CTSCLGRAGRPNEQFF.